This record concerns one T cell receptor beta chain sequence. Its cognate antigen is unknown. Use of 60 Vbeta and 13 Jbeta primers characterized the PCR. Some clones are missing from TCRdb's copy, which holds only in-frame ones; the method was immunoSEQ multiplex PCR. The sample includes some 180,000 clones, about 10% of them seen just once. The data stem from a study of cytomegalovirus exposure and HLA in healthy donors. Findings and caveats of the study: A highly shared variant cluster was judged a likely technical artifact. Cytomegalovirus-associated TCR beta chains were listed, numbering 150 to 200.

Germline values: CDR1 SGHRS, CDR2 YFSETQ. CDR3 length: 15 residues. The V and J ends lost 2 bases and 1 base, in that order; junction bases with no gene match: 3. Sequencing was performed on PBMCs. V gene TRBV5-1 combines with J gene TRBJ1-1; 9 bases fit TRBD1. The TCR originated in a woman under 40 in good health and CMV-seropositive. CDR3 in amino acids: CASSLQGAENTEAFF. CDR3 DNA sequence: TGCGCCAGCAGCTTACAGGGGGCCGAGAACACTGAAGCTTTCTTT.